This record looks at one T cell receptor (beta chain) sequence and its context. Every donor was a healthy person donating bone marrow. The entry originates in a study of cytomegalovirus exposure and HLA in healthy donors. Both 60 Vbeta primers and 13 Jbeta primers went into the PCR. Produced via immunoSEQ multiplex PCR; TCRdb's table is partial and in-frame only. The repertoire holds about 160,000 clones, with approximately 80% as singletons. Germline loops: CDR1 MNHEY, CDR2 SVGAGI. The CDR3 runs to 14 residues. The V gene lost 3 bases and the J gene lost 1 base, with 9 bases spanning the gap. The clonotype originates from a man aged 30 to 39 in good health and CMV-seropositive. Sequenced: PBMCs. The rearrangement uses TRBV6-5 and TRBJ1-1; the D gene is possibly TRBD1 (5 bases). The DNA for the CDR3 is TGTGCCAGCAGTTATTACGGGGGGAACACTGAAGCTTTCTTT. This gives the protein CASSYYGGNTEAFF.